Each of the 31 T cell receptor beta chains below was sequenced from the same sample in a study of blood T cell repertoires in COVID-19. TCRdb's table, derived via immunoSEQ multiplex PCR, lists solely in-frame clones and lacks some. In the table there are about 160,000 clones, 90% of which are singletons. Sequencing was done on a sample of peripheral blood. Receptor source: a man aged 50 or older with acute or convalescent COVID-19.

The chain combines TRBV4-3 with TRBJ2-3; TRBD2 is a possible D gene (6 bases). The CDR3 is 15 amino acids. Germline CDR1 reads LGHNA; CDR2 reads YSLEER. Trimming took off 5 bases at V and 0 bases at J, with 12 bases between the two ends. The CDR3 nucleotides read TGCGCCAGCAGCAAGGGGCTAGCGAGCACAGATACGCAGTATTTT. Translation gives CASSKGLASTDTQYF.

The rearrangement uses TRBV19 and TRBJ2-1; 9 bases align to TRBD2. The CDR3 is 15 amino acids. Unmatched junction bases numbered 12, after V lost 7 bases and J lost 8 bases. Germline V lookup: CDR1 LNHDA, CDR2 SQIVND (reference sequence). CDR3 DNA sequence: TGTGCCAGTAAGGTTTGGGCGGGAGGGCTGTATGAGCAGTTCTTC. Translating gives CASKVWAGGLYEQFF.

The chain has TRBV15 and TRBJ1-4, with 10 bases identical to TRBD1. This CDR3 comprises 16 residues. V lost 0 bases and J lost 10; bases outside the gene matches: 8. Germline loops: CDR1 LNHNV, CDR2 YYDKDF (reference sequence). As DNA, the CDR3 is TGTGCCACCAGCAGAGATTGGGGGACAGGGGCGGGAAAACTGTTTTTT. It specifies CATSRDWGTGAGKLFF.

The chain is built from TRBV11-3 and TRBJ2-7, with D maybe TRBD1 (5 bases). The CDR3 length is 15 residues. Germline CDR1 and CDR2: SGHNT and YENEEA. This CDR3 reads CASSWRQNLKVSTSV. Written as DNA, the CDR3 is TGTGCCAGCAGCTGGAGACAGAACCTCAAGGTCAGTACGTCAGTC.

The chain joins TRBV27 to TRBJ2-7, with 11 positions matching TRBD1. This CDR3 is 14 amino acids long. Per the germline V gene, CDR1 is MNHEY and CDR2 is SMNVEV (reference sequence). The trim removed 5 bases at V and 4 bases at J, leaving 4 bases unmatched. The CDR3 bases are TGTGCCAGCAGTGTCCGGGACAGGGGGTACGAGCAGTACTTC. It yields the protein CASSVRDRGYEQYF.

The rearrangement links TRBV9 to TRBJ2-3; no reliable D call. The CDR3 covers 15 residues. Trimming took off 4 bases at V and 0 bases at J, with 12 bases between the two ends. CDR1 SGDLS and CDR2 YYNGEE come from the germline V gene. Here the CDR3 reads CASSSTAPSTDTQYF. CDR3 nucleotide sequence: TGTGCCAGCAGCTCTACCGCCCCTAGCACAGATACGCAGTATTTT.

This clone occurred a few times. This sequence joins TRBV6-1 and TRBJ1-2; 11 nucleotides line up with TRBD1. With 1 base clipped from V and 5 bases from J, the junction kept 9 bases outside the gene matches. Germline lookup yields CDR1 MNHNS and CDR2 SASEGT. This CDR3 is built from 17 residues. This chain's CDR3 is CASSEVPGQGDVYGYTF. CDR3 nucleotide sequence: TGTGCCAGCAGTGAAGTTCCGGGACAGGGGGATGTTTATGGCTACACCTTC.

The rearrangement links TRBV20-1 to TRBJ2-7; D is perhaps TRBD1 (6 bases). There are 11 residues in the CDR3. Germline loops: CDR1 DFQATT, CDR2 SNEGSKA (reference sequence). V was shortened by 5 bases and J by 6 bases, with 11 bases between the two germline ends. The CDR3 nucleotides are TGCAGTGCTGACAGGTCAAGCGAGCAGTACTTC. It yields the protein CSADRSSEQYF.

The chain uses TRBV19 and TRBJ1-2; the match to TRBD1 covers 9 bases. Germline V gene lookup returns CDR1 LNHDA and CDR2 SQIVND (reference sequence). The V segment lost 4 bases and the J segment 4 bases; nucleotides outside the gene matches: 10. The CDR3 spans 16 residues. CDR3 DNA: TGTGCCAGTAGTAGATTACAGGGGGCGCCCGGCTATGGCTACACCTTC. Translated: CASSRLQGAPGYGYTF.

This sequence joins TRBV28 and TRBJ1-2; 8 nucleotides line up with TRBD1. The CDR3 extends over 14 amino acids. The V and J ends lost 7 bases and 8 bases, in that order; junction bases with no gene match: 12. Per the germline V gene, CDR1 is MDHEN and CDR2 is SYDVKM. The CDR3 loop reads CASNQSPTGEGYTF. CDR3 nucleotide sequence: TGTGCCAGCAACCAGTCCCCGACAGGGGAAGGCTACACCTTC.

The J gene is TRBJ2-5, the V gene TRBV9; no definite D call. From germline, CDR1 is SGDLS and CDR2 YYNGEE. The CDR3 is 15 amino acids. V lost 1 base, J lost 1 base, and 11 bases lay in between. The CDR3 DNA reads as TGTGCCAGCAGCGTACAAGTTAGCACCCAAGAGACCCAGTACTTC. It codes for CASSVQVSTQETQYF.

The CDR3 DNA sequence: TGCGCCAGCAGCCGCCGCCTAGCGGGAGGGATCACCGGGGAGCTGTTTTTT. Amino acids: CASSRRLAGGITGELFF. The chain recombines TRBV4-1 with TRBJ2-2; 12 bases map to TRBD2. The V and J ends lost 4 bases and 4 bases, in that order; junction bases with no gene match: 7. This CDR3 has 17 amino acids. Germline assignment: CDR1 MGHRA and CDR2 YSYEKL.

This sequence joins TRBV6-5 and TRBJ2-1; 8 positions agree with TRBD2. Germline values: CDR1 MNHEY, CDR2 SVGAGI. V trimming: 8 bases; J trimming: 6 bases; junction bases outside the gene matches: 9. CDR3 length: 14 residues. The CDR3 nucleotides are TGTGCCAGCGAGCGGGGGCGATGGGGCAATGAGCAGTTCTTC. Translation: CASERGRWGNEQFF.

This rearrangement joins TRBV9 to TRBJ2-3; TRBD1 might be the D (5 bases). There are 15 residues in the CDR3. The V gene's germline CDR1 is SGDLS and CDR2 YYNGEE. V gave up 3 bases and J gave up 5 bases, with 16 bases separating them. In nucleotides, the CDR3 is TGTGCCAGCAGCGCCGAGGCAGGGCTGGAAGATACGCAGTATTTT. This encodes CASSAEAGLEDTQYF. Combining the CDR3 with reference TRBV9 and TRBJ2-3 gives the whole variable domain DSGVTQTPKHLITATGQRVTLRCSPRSGDLSVYWYQQSLDQGLQFLIQYYNGEERAKGNILERFSAQQFPDLHSELNLSSLELGDSALYFCASSAEAGLEDTQYFGPGTRLTVL.

The rearrangement uses TRBV4-1 and TRBJ2-2; 11 nucleotides match TRBD1. With 2 bases clipped from V and 3 bases from J, the junction kept 2 bases outside the gene matches. Germline V gene data show CDR1 as MGHRA and CDR2 as YSYEKL. The CDR3 runs 16 residues. The CDR3 region has the DNA TGCGCCAGCAGCCAAAGGGACAGGGGGGACACCGGGGAGCTGTTTTTT. Translated, it gives CASSQRDRGDTGELFF.

The CDR3 region has the DNA TGTGCCAGCAGCCCTGATCTGGTCTTGCGGGGGGGCCACGCAGATACGCAGTATTTT. Translated: CASSPDLVLRGGHADTQYF. The chain is built from TRBV7-8 and TRBJ2-3, with TRBD2 identical over 9 bases. Germline assignment: CDR1 SGHVS and CDR2 FQNEAQ. After removal of 5 bases from V and 4 bases from J, the junction contained 19 bases not matched to a gene. The CDR3 covers 19 residues.

The chain carries TRBV27 and TRBJ2-5, with D uncertain. The CDR3 has 11 residues. Trimming removed 2 bases at V and 5 bases at J, with 3 bases between. Germline CDR1 is MNHEY and CDR2 is SMNVEV (reference sequence). CDR3 region: CASSLGETQYF. CDR3 sequence (DNA): TGTGCCAGCAGTTTAGGCGAGACCCAGTACTTC.

The chain recombines TRBV3-1 (or the pseudogene TRBV3-2) with TRBJ1-2, with D possibly being TRBD1 (6 bases). This CDR3 has 16 residues. The V and J ends lost 2 bases and 4 bases respectively, with 17 bases between them. Germline loops: CDR1 LGHDT, CDR2 YNNKEL (reference sequence). The CDR3 protein is CASSQSTPDRTYGYTF. The CDR3 region has the DNA TGTGCCAGCAGCCAATCGACCCCCGACAGGACCTATGGCTACACCTTC.

The chain has TRBV28 and TRBJ2-7, with TRBD2 matching over 7 bases. The CDR3 totals 12 residues. CDR1 and CDR2 (germline): MDHEN, SYDVKM. DNA of the CDR3: TGTGCCAGCAGCAGAGGGGACTACGGGCAGTACGTC. Its protein product is CASSRGDYGQYV.

The rearrangement uses TRBV9 and TRBJ1-1; unclear D gene. V was trimmed by 0 bases and J by 3 bases, leaving 6 bases between them. The V gene's germline CDR1 is SGDLS and CDR2 YYNGEE. The CDR3 spans 13 residues. The CDR3 sequence is CASSVEPYTEAFF. The CDR3 DNA reads TGTGCCAGCAGCGTAGAGCCCTACACTGAAGCTTTCTTT.

This chain links TRBV6-5 with TRBJ1-2; perhaps TRBD1 as D (6 bases). Looked up from germline, CDR1 is MNHEY and CDR2 is SVGAGI. The CDR3 covers 13 residues. V was shortened by 6 bases and J by 2 bases, with 10 bases between the two germline ends. The CDR3 spells CASRRGINYGYTF. CDR3 nucleotide sequence: TGTGCCAGCAGGAGGGGGATCAACTATGGCTACACCTTC.

This chain connects TRBV7-9 to TRBJ2-1; D is perhaps TRBD1 (6 bases). V was cut by 1 base and J by 3 bases, with 10 bases left in between. The CDR3 contains 15 residues. In germline, CDR1 is SEHNR, CDR2 FQNEAQ (reference sequence). The chain's CDR3 is CASSLEQGFYNEQFF. The CDR3 coding sequence is TGTGCCAGCAGCTTAGAACAGGGTTTCTACAATGAGCAGTTCTTC.

The gene calls are TRBV3-1 (or the pseudogene TRBV3-2) and TRBJ1-2; tentative D call: TRBD1 (6 bases). Per the germline V gene, CDR1 is LGHDT and CDR2 is YNNKEL (reference sequence). The length of the CDR3 is 15 residues. Trimming stripped 4 bases from V and 7 bases from J, with 19 bases between. The CDR3 bases are TGTGCCAGCAGCCCGGAAGCCAGGGGCGCCGGTGGCTACACCTTC. Encoded protein: CASSPEARGAGGYTF.

The genes are TRBV9 and TRBJ1-6, with D unresolved. Between the trimmed V and J ends, which lost 4 bases and 0 bases, there was a span of 8 bases. Germline V CDR1 and CDR2: SGDLS, YYNGEE. The CDR3 is made up of 15 amino acids. In DNA, the CDR3 is TGTGCCAGCAGCTCATATAGCTCCTATAATTCACCCCTCCACTTT. It translates to CASSSYSSYNSPLHF.

The J gene is TRBJ1-1, the V gene TRBV12-3 or TRBV12-4; a weak D match, TRBD1 (6 bases). This CDR3 region has 12 residues. The V gene lost 5 bases and the J gene lost 8 bases, with 12 bases spanning the gap. The CDR3 is CASSRGGAEAFF. The CDR3 bases are TGTGCCAGCAGTAGGGGGGGGGCAGAAGCTTTCTTT.

The chain links TRBV5-1 to TRBJ1-1; possible D gene TRBD1, 6 bases. V was trimmed by 0 bases and J by 7 bases, leaving 13 bases between them. Germline CDR1 and CDR2: SGHRS and YFSETQ. This CDR3 contains 14 residues. In DNA, the CDR3 is TGCGCCAGCAGCTTGGTCGGGACATCTAATGAAGCTTTCTTT. The encoded protein is CASSLVGTSNEAFF.

The V and J genes are TRBV2 and TRBJ1-2; 9 bases are shared with TRBD1. Germline V CDR1 and CDR2: SNHLY, FYNNEI. The CDR3 is 14 amino acids. The V gene end was trimmed by 6 bases and the J gene end by 4 bases; junction bases not matched to a gene: 6. This CDR3 is CASRFGTGSYGYTF. The DNA of the CDR3 is TGTGCCAGCAGGTTTGGGACAGGGAGCTATGGCTACACCTTC.

The chain has TRBV4-1 and TRBJ2-3; TRBD2 matches at 7 bases. Germline lookup yields CDR1 MGHRA and CDR2 YSYEKL. Losses at the gene ends were 1 base for V and 4 bases for J; bases not matched to a gene: 5. The CDR3 extends over 15 amino acids. CDR3 DNA: TGCGCCAGCAGCCAAGTGGCGGGGGAGGCAGATACGCAGTATTTT. Protein product: CASSQVAGEADTQYF.

V usage is TRBV7-2 and J usage is TRBJ2-4, with D hard to call. V gave up 6 bases and J gave up 0 bases, with 12 bases separating them. Germline V gives CDR1 SGHTA, CDR2 FQGNSA. The CDR3 is made up of 15 amino acids. CDR3 DNA sequence: TGTGCCAGCAGAAAGGAGCTTCTAGCCAAAAACATTCAGTACTTC. Translation gives CASRKELLAKNIQYF.

This clone was seen once. J is TRBJ1-5 and V is TRBV28, with D perhaps matching TRBD1 (6 bases). The germline V and J ends were trimmed by 3 bases and 10 bases, with 19 bases remaining between them. The CDR3 loop spans 15 amino acids. Germline V gene lookup returns CDR1 MDHEN and CDR2 SYDVKM. The CDR3 sequence is CASSLDLWGQKPQHF. DNA of the CDR3: TGTGCCAGCAGTTTGGATTTGTGGGGGCAGAAACCCCAGCATTTT.

The V gene is TRBV4-2, the J gene TRBJ2-3, with a weak D call TRBD2 (5 bases). Trimming removed 0 bases at V and 0 bases at J, with 13 bases between. The CDR3 contains 17 residues. Germline values: CDR1 LGHNA, CDR2 YNFKEQ. The CDR3 DNA is TGTGCCAGCAGCCAAGATTGGCTTCAGCGGAGCACAGATACGCAGTATTTT. It is translated as CASSQDWLQRSTDTQYF.